The clone carrying this TCR beta chain was detected only once. The antigen is undetermined. The sample is drawn from a study of cytomegalovirus exposure and HLA in healthy donors. Findings and caveats of the study: Available immune exposure information was restricted to CMV serostatus only.

V was cut by 0 bases and J by 5 bases, with 12 bases left in between. Germline assignment: CDR1 SGHRS and CDR2 YFSETQ. The CDR3 length is 15 residues. The study ran its PCR with 60 Vbeta and 13 Jbeta primers. The data were produced by immunoSEQ multiplex PCR, yet TCRdb's version contains in-frame clones alone and is incomplete. Of some 140,000 clones in the sample, over 60% were seen once. The TCR sequence derives from a man aged 30-40 years in good health and CMV-seronegative. The chain employs TRBV5-1 and TRBJ2-1, with D hard to call. Material: PBMCs. The CDR3: CASSLERFQNNEQFF. DNA for the CDR3: TGCGCCAGCAGCTTGGAACGGTTCCAAAACAATGAGCAGTTCTTC. Based on the CDR3 plus reference TRBV5-1 and TRBJ2-1, the full variable domain is KAGVTQTPRYLIKTRGQQVTLSCSPISGHRSVSWYQQTPGQGLQFLFEYFSETQRNKGNFPGRFSGRQFSNSRSEMNVSTLELGDSALYLCASSLERFQNNEQFFGPGTRLTVL.